A selection of T cell receptor beta chains follows, all from one sample in a study of blood T cell repertoires in COVID-19. Measured with immunoSEQ multiplex PCR; TCRdb has only the in-frame clones, and not every one. The repertoire holds roughly 100,000 clones, with 81% as singletons. What was sequenced was peripheral blood. These receptors came from a man at least 80 years old with COVID-19, enrolled during active disease. Both conserved end residues are part of each CDR3. A D gene is named only where the DNA matches it firmly. Some rows have no size entry. The others give once, few or many, or a class for an expanded clone.

CDR3aa: CASSQSGTGGYEQYF; CDR3nt: TGCGCCAGCAGCCAGTCCGGGACAGGGGGATACGAGCAGTACTTC; j_gene: TRBJ2-7; v_gene: TRBV4-1; abundance: .; d_gene: TRBD1
CDR3aa: CASSTTSGGAQETQYF; CDR3nt: TGCGCCAGCAGCACAACTAGCGGGGGGGCCCAAGAGACCCAGTACTTC; j_gene: TRBJ2-5; v_gene: TRBV5-1; abundance: once; d_gene: TRBD2
CDR3aa: CASSLAGGKQNIQYF; CDR3nt: TGTGCCAGCAGCTTAGCAGGGGGCAAACAAAACATTCAGTACTTC; j_gene: TRBJ2-4; v_gene: TRBV5-6; abundance: .; d_gene: TRBD1
CDR3aa: CASSEALNREAFF; CDR3nt: TGTGCCAGCAGTGAAGCGCTTAACAGGGAAGCTTTCTTT; j_gene: TRBJ1-1; v_gene: TRBV6-1; abundance: .; d_gene: .
CDR3aa: CASSVSATGSGNTIYF; CDR3nt: TGTGCCAGCAGCGTCTCAGCCACAGGGTCCGGAAACACCATATATTTT; j_gene: TRBJ1-3; v_gene: TRBV9; abundance: .; d_gene: .
CDR3aa: CASSPNREGGGYTF; CDR3nt: TGTGCCAGCAGCCCAAACCGAGAAGGCGGGGGCTACACCTTC; j_gene: TRBJ1-2; v_gene: TRBV7-2; abundance: .; d_gene: .
CDR3aa: CASSLAVRTEAFF; CDR3nt: TGTGCCAGCAGCTTAGCCGTGAGGACTGAAGCTTTCTTT; j_gene: TRBJ1-1; v_gene: TRBV7-2; abundance: .; d_gene: .
CDR3aa: CASSLAGRNQPQHF; CDR3nt: TGTGCCAGCAGCTTAGCTGGTAGAAATCAGCCCCAGCATTTT; j_gene: TRBJ1-5; v_gene: TRBV7-2; abundance: .; d_gene: .
CDR3aa: CASSPGLTGMAQHF; CDR3nt: TGTGCCAGCTCACCAGGGTTGACAGGGATGGCCCAGCATTTT; j_gene: TRBJ1-5; v_gene: TRBV18; abundance: .; d_gene: TRBD1
CDR3aa: CASSLRQGDTEAFF; CDR3nt: TGTGCCAGCAGTCTCCGACAGGGGGACACTGAAGCTTTCTTT; j_gene: TRBJ1-1; v_gene: TRBV6-5; abundance: .; d_gene: TRBD1
CDR3aa: CATSRDQSSYEQYF; CDR3nt: TGTGCCACCAGCAGAGATCAGTCGTCCTACGAGCAGTACTTC; j_gene: TRBJ2-7; v_gene: TRBV15; abundance: few; d_gene: .
CDR3aa: CASSSRQTLSGNTIYF; CDR3nt: TGTGCCAGCAGCTCAAGACAGACCCTGTCTGGAAACACCATATATTTT; j_gene: TRBJ1-3; v_gene: TRBV7-2; abundance: .; d_gene: .